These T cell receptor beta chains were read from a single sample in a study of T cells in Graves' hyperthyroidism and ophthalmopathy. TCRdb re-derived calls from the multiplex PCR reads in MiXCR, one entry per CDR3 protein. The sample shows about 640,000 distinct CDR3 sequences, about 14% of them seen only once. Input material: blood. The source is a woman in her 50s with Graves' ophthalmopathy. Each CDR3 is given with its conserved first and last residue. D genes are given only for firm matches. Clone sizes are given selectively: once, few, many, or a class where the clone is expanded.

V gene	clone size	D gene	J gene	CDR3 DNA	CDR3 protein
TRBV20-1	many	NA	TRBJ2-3	TGCAGGCTTAGTGGGGGGTCGACAGATACGCAGTATTTT	CRLSGGSTDTQYF
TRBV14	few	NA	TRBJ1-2	TGTGCCAGCAGCCGGGACCCGGTATACTATGGCTACACCTTC	CASSRDPVYYGYTF
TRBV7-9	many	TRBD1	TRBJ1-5	TGTGCCAGCAGCAGTTCGGACAGGGTTACACAGCCCCAGCATTTT	CASSSSDRVTQPQHF
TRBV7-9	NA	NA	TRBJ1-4	TGTGCCAGCAGCAATAACGGGGAGGGGTATGAAAAACTGTTTTTT	CASSNNGEGYEKLFF
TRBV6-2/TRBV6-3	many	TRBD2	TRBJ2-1	TGTGCCAGCAGTCGGGGTAGCGGGAGCTCCTACAATGAGCAGTTCTTC	CASSRGSGSSYNEQFF
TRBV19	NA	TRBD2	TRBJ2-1	TGTGCCACCCTCCCCGGGGCTAGCGGGTTTTACAATGAGCAGTTCTTC	CATLPGASGFYNEQFF
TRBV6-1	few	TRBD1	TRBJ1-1	TGTGCCAGCAGTTCCTTGACAGGGGTTGACACTGAAGCTTTCTTT	CASSSLTGVDTEAFF
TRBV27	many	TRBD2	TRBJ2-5	TGTGCCAGCAGTCCAACCGGGACTAGCGGCCAAGAGACCCAGTACTTC	CASSPTGTSGQETQYF
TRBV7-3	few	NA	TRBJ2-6	TGTGCCAGCAGCTTATATGGCTCTGGGGCCAACGTCCTGACTTTC	CASSLYGSGANVLTF
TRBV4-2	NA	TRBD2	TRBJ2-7	TGTGCCAGCAGCCAAGATTTAGGCAGCGGGAGTACCCACGAGCAGTACTTC	CASSQDLGSGSTHEQYF
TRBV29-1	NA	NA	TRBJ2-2	TGCAGCGTTGAAATGGTGAGGGGGTTGAACACCGGGGAGCTGTTTTTT	CSVEMVRGLNTGELFF
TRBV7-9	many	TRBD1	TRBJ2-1	TGTGCCAGCAGCACCGACAGGGTCTACAATGAGCAGTTCTTC	CASSTDRVYNEQFF
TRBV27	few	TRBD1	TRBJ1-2	TGTGCCAGCCGAAGGGGCCCACCCGGGACAGGGTTTTCCGATGGCTACACCTTC	CASRRGPPGTGFSDGYTF
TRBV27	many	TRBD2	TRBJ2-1	TGTGCCAGCAGTTCGGGACTAAACAATGAGCAGTTCTTC	CASSSGLNNEQFF
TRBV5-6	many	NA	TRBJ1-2	TGTGCCAGCAGCTTGGACTATGGCTACACCTTC	CASSLDYGYTF
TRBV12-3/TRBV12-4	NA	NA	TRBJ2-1	TGTGCCAGCACCCACGACGAGGATGAGCAGTTCTTC	CASTHDEDEQFF
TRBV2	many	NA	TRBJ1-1	TGTGCCAGCATCGGGCGGACTGAAGCTTTCTTT	CASIGRTEAFF
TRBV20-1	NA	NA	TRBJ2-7	TGCAGTGCTAGAGGGGGGGACAGCTACGAGCAGTACTTC	CSARGGDSYEQYF
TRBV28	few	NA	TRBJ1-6	TGTGCCAGCAGTTTAGGCAGACGGGCAGTCCTCCACTTT	CASSLGRRAVLHF
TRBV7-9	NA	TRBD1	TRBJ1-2	TGTGCCAGCAGCCCCCCCAGCCTTACAGGGGACTATGGCTACACCTTC	CASSPPSLTGDYGYTF
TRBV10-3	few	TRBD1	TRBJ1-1	TGTGCCATCAGTCCGACAGGGATGAACACTGAAGCTTTCTTT	CAISPTGMNTEAFF
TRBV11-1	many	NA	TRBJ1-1	TGTGCCAGCAGGGGGGACATGAACACTGAAGCTTTCTTT	CASRGDMNTEAFF
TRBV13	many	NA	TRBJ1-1	TGTGCCAGCAGCGCGTCCGGGGCAGGGTTTACTGAAGCTTTCTTT	CASSASGAGFTEAFF
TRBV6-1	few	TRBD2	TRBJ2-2	TGTGCCAGCAAACTAGCGGGTGCCGGGGAGCTGTTTTTT	CASKLAGAGELFF
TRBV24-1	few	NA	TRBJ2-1	TGTGCCACCAGTGATAGGCTTTACAATGAGCAGTTCTTC	CATSDRLYNEQFF
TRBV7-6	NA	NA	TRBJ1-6	TGTGCCAGCAGCCCCCGGCACCGGAATTCACCCCTCCACTTT	CASSPRHRNSPLHF
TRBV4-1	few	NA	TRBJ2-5	TGCGCCAGCAGCCACACCCCGGGGGCCAACCTCCCCCGGGAGACCCAGTACTTC	CASSHTPGANLPRETQYF
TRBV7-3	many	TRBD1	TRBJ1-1	TGTGCCAGCAGCTGGGACAGGGGGAGCGCTGAAGCTTTCTTT	CASSWDRGSAEAFF
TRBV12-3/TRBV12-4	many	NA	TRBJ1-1	TGTGCCAGCAGCGAATCCTTTTCGATGAACACTGAAGCTTTCTTT	CASSESFSMNTEAFF
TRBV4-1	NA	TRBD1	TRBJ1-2	TGCGCCAGCAGCCCCCGGACAGGGGGCGATGGCTACACCTTC	CASSPRTGGDGYTF
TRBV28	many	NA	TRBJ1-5	TGTGCCAGCAGTCGAAATCAGCCCCAGCATTTT	CASSRNQPQHF
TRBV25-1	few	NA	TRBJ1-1	TGTGCCAGCAGTGATCAGGGTGCTACTCACGAAGCTTTCTTT	CASSDQGATHEAFF
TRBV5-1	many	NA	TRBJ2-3	TGCGCCAGCAGCTTAAATGGCGGCCCCACAGATACGCAGTATTTT	CASSLNGGPTDTQYF
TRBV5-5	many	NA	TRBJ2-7	TGTGCCAGCAGCGCGTTTTGGACAGCCTACGAGCAGTACTTC	CASSAFWTAYEQYF
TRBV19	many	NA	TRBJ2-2	TGTGCCAGTAGTATCCAGCACCGCGGGGAGCTGTTTTTT	CASSIQHRGELFF
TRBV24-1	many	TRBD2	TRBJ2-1	TGTGCCACCAGTGATCCCCTAAGCGGGATGATGCTTAGTGAGCAGTTCTTC	CATSDPLSGMMLSEQFF